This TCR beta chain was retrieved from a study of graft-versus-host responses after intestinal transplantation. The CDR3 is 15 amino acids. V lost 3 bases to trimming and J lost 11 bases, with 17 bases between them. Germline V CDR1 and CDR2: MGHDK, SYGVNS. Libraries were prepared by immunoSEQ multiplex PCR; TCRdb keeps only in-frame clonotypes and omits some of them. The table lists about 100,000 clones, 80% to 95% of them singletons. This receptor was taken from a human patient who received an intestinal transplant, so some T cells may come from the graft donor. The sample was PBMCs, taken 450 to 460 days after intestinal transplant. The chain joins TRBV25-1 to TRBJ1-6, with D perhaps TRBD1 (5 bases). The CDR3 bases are TGTGCCAGCAGTGACCCCGGGACTGGGTCGGCACCCCTCCACTTT. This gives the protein CASSDPGTGSAPLHF.